A selection of T cell receptor beta chains follows, all from one sample in a study of cytomegalovirus exposure and HLA in healthy donors. The assay was immunoSEQ multiplex PCR, and TCRdb's table has in-frame clones only and misses some. The sample lists 200,000 or so clones, about 79% seen once, with under 15% in the top ten. The sample was PBMCs. These TCRs come from a woman aged 25 to 39 in good health and CMV-seropositive. Each CDR3 is given with its conserved first and last residue. The order of the fields is CDR3 protein, CDR3 DNA, V gene, D gene, clone size, J gene. D genes are given only for firm matches. Not every row has a clone size; where given, it reads once, few, many or a size class.

cdr3_aa: CASNRDSYNEQFF; cdr3_nt: TGTGCCAGCAATCGGGACAGCTACAATGAGCAGTTCTTC; v_call: TRBV5-6; d_call: TRBD1; clone_size: NA; j_call: TRBJ2-1
cdr3_aa: CASSSGYSSYEQYF; cdr3_nt: TGTGCCAGCTCATCAGGATATTCCTCCTACGAGCAGTACTTC; v_call: TRBV18; d_call: NA; clone_size: NA; j_call: TRBJ2-7
cdr3_aa: CASSLGQGMSGYTF; cdr3_nt: TGTGCCAGCAGCCTTGGACAGGGTATGAGTGGCTACACCTTC; v_call: TRBV5-5; d_call: TRBD1; clone_size: NA; j_call: TRBJ1-2
cdr3_aa: CASSQGLGYTF; cdr3_nt: TGTGCCAGCAGTCAAGGACTAGGCTACACCTTC; v_call: TRBV6-1; d_call: NA; clone_size: NA; j_call: TRBJ1-2
cdr3_aa: CASSETSYRGYGYTF; cdr3_nt: TGTGCCAGCAGTGAGACGAGCTACAGGGGGTATGGCTACACCTTC; v_call: TRBV25-1; d_call: TRBD1; clone_size: once; j_call: TRBJ1-2
cdr3_aa: CASSLSQFKETQYF; cdr3_nt: TGTGCCAGCAGCTTATCACAGTTCAAAGAGACCCAGTACTTC; v_call: TRBV5-4; d_call: NA; clone_size: NA; j_call: TRBJ2-5
cdr3_aa: CASPQGSGYTF; cdr3_nt: TGTGCCAGCCCGCAGGGAAGCGGCTACACCTTC; v_call: TRBV5-8; d_call: NA; clone_size: NA; j_call: TRBJ1-2
cdr3_aa: CASRQGTQETQYF; cdr3_nt: TGTGCCAGCAGACAGGGGACCCAAGAGACCCAGTACTTC; v_call: TRBV2; d_call: TRBD1; clone_size: NA; j_call: TRBJ2-5
cdr3_aa: CASSRAGATYEQYF; cdr3_nt: TGTGCCAGCAGCCGAGCAGGGGCGACCTACGAGCAGTACTTC; v_call: TRBV28; d_call: NA; clone_size: NA; j_call: TRBJ2-7
cdr3_aa: CASSPLADTQYF; cdr3_nt: TGTGCCAGCTCACCTTTAGCAGATACGCAGTATTTT; v_call: TRBV18; d_call: NA; clone_size: few; j_call: TRBJ2-3
cdr3_aa: CASSPRTGMGTEAFF; cdr3_nt: TGTGCCAGCAGCCCAAGGACAGGGATGGGAACTGAAGCTTTCTTT; v_call: TRBV7-6; d_call: TRBD1; clone_size: NA; j_call: TRBJ1-1
cdr3_aa: CASSPGGTEAFF; cdr3_nt: TGTGCCAGCAGTCCGGGGGGAACTGAAGCTTTCTTT; v_call: TRBV6-5; d_call: NA; clone_size: NA; j_call: TRBJ1-1
cdr3_aa: CASESSLNTEAFF; cdr3_nt: TGTGCCAGCGAGAGCTCCTTGAACACTGAAGCTTTCTTT; v_call: TRBV6-5; d_call: NA; clone_size: NA; j_call: TRBJ1-1
cdr3_aa: CASGHLNEKLFF; cdr3_nt: TGTGCCAGCGGACATCTTAATGAAAAACTGTTTTTT; v_call: TRBV5-8; d_call: NA; clone_size: NA; j_call: TRBJ1-4
cdr3_aa: CASSDGLTQYF; cdr3_nt: TGTGCCAGCAGTGACGGGTTAACGCAGTATTTT; v_call: TRBV25-1; d_call: NA; clone_size: NA; j_call: TRBJ2-3
cdr3_aa: CASSGGRSQPQHF; cdr3_nt: TGTGCCAGCAGCGGAGGGCGTTCTCAGCCCCAGCATTTT; v_call: TRBV5-6; d_call: NA; clone_size: NA; j_call: TRBJ1-5
cdr3_aa: CASSLGPSSYNEQFF; cdr3_nt: TGCGCCAGCAGCTTGGGGCCTAGCTCCTACAATGAGCAGTTCTTC; v_call: TRBV5-1; d_call: NA; clone_size: NA; j_call: TRBJ2-1
cdr3_aa: CASSEQGASGELFF; cdr3_nt: TGTGCCAGCAGTGAACAGGGGGCTAGCGGGGAGCTGTTTTTT; v_call: TRBV6-5; d_call: TRBD1; clone_size: NA; j_call: TRBJ2-2
cdr3_aa: CASSFDRERHQPQHF; cdr3_nt: TGTGCCAGCAGCTTCGACAGGGAAAGGCATCAGCCCCAGCATTTT; v_call: TRBV6-1; d_call: TRBD1; clone_size: NA; j_call: TRBJ1-5
cdr3_aa: CASSHAIPLAGGLNEQFF; cdr3_nt: TGTGCCAGCAGTCACGCTATACCCCTAGCGGGAGGTTTGAATGAGCAGTTCTTC; v_call: TRBV27; d_call: TRBD2; clone_size: NA; j_call: TRBJ2-1
cdr3_aa: CASSSPGQGTDEQFF; cdr3_nt: TGTGCCAGCAGTTCCCCGGGACAGGGGACTGATGAGCAGTTCTTC; v_call: TRBV28; d_call: TRBD1; clone_size: NA; j_call: TRBJ2-1
cdr3_aa: CASSSTSGSRTDTQYF; cdr3_nt: TGTGCCAGCAGCTCTACTAGCGGGAGCCGCACAGATACGCAGTATTTT; v_call: TRBV7-9; d_call: TRBD2; clone_size: NA; j_call: TRBJ2-3
cdr3_aa: CASSLAGARTDTQYF; cdr3_nt: TGCGCCAGCAGCTTGGCAGGGGCGCGCACAGATACGCAGTATTTT; v_call: TRBV5-1; d_call: NA; clone_size: once; j_call: TRBJ2-3
cdr3_aa: CASSRNRGNTEAFF; cdr3_nt: TGTGCCAGCAGCCGGAACAGGGGGAACACTGAAGCTTTCTTT; v_call: TRBV7-9; d_call: TRBD1; clone_size: NA; j_call: TRBJ1-1
cdr3_aa: CASSRDSIYEQYF; cdr3_nt: TGTGCCAGCAGTCGGGACAGCATATACGAGCAGTACTTC; v_call: TRBV6-5; d_call: TRBD1; clone_size: NA; j_call: TRBJ2-7
cdr3_aa: CASEPGQSNYGYTF; cdr3_nt: TGTGCCAGCGAGCCGGGACAGAGTAACTATGGCTACACCTTC; v_call: TRBV6-1; d_call: TRBD1; clone_size: NA; j_call: TRBJ1-2
cdr3_aa: CASSLARGSGTGELFF; cdr3_nt: TGTGCCAGCAGCTTAGCGCGAGGGAGTGGCACCGGGGAGCTGTTTTTT; v_call: TRBV7-6; d_call: NA; clone_size: once; j_call: TRBJ2-2
cdr3_aa: CASTPLVSSGSYEQYF; cdr3_nt: TGTGCCAGCACCCCCCTGGTGAGCTCGGGGTCCTACGAGCAGTACTTC; v_call: TRBV28; d_call: NA; clone_size: NA; j_call: TRBJ2-7
cdr3_aa: CASSRGLSRTGELFF; cdr3_nt: TGTGCCAGCAGCCGGGGGTTGTCGAGGACCGGGGAGCTGTTTTTT; v_call: TRBV7-3; d_call: NA; clone_size: NA; j_call: TRBJ2-2
cdr3_aa: CSVVPDTNTEAFF; cdr3_nt: TGCAGCGTTGTCCCGGACACTAACACTGAAGCTTTCTTT; v_call: TRBV29-1; d_call: NA; clone_size: few; j_call: TRBJ1-1
cdr3_aa: CASSQVVSGQGAKGYTF; cdr3_nt: TGCGCCAGCAGCCAAGTTGTTTCGGGACAGGGGGCGAAAGGCTACACCTTC; v_call: TRBV4-1; d_call: TRBD1; clone_size: NA; j_call: TRBJ1-2
cdr3_aa: CASSFLADFPYEQYF; cdr3_nt: TGTGCCAGCAGCTTTCTAGCGGACTTCCCTTACGAGCAGTACTTC; v_call: TRBV5-6; d_call: TRBD2; clone_size: NA; j_call: TRBJ2-7
cdr3_aa: CASSPKDFGAARSQPQHF; cdr3_nt: TGCGCCAGCAGCCCAAAGGACTTCGGCGCGGCCCGGAGTCAGCCCCAGCATTTT; v_call: TRBV4-1; d_call: NA; clone_size: NA; j_call: TRBJ1-5